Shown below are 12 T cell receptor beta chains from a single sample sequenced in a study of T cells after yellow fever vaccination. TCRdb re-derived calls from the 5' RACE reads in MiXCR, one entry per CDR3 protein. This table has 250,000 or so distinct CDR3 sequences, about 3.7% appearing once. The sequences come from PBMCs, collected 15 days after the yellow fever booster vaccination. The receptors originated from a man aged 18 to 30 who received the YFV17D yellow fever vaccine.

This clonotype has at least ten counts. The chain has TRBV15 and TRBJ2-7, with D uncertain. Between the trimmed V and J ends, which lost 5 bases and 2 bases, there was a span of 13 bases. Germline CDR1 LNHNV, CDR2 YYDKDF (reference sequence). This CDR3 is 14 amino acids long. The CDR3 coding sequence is TGTGCCACCAGCCCCGTGGACCACACCTACGAGCAGTACTTC. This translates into CATSPVDHTYEQYF.

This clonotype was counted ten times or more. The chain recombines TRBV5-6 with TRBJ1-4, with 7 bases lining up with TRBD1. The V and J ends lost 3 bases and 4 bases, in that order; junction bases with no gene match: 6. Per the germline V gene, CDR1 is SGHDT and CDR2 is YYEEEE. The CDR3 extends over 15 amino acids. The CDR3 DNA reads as TGTGCCAGCAGCTCCCCGGGACAGCATAATGAAAAACTGTTTTTT. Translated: CASSSPGQHNEKLFF.

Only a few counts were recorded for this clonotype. CDR3 in DNA: TGTGCCAGCTCAGATACCGGGACAGGGACTGGAAACACCATATATTTT. This translates into CASSDTGTGTGNTIYF. The chain joins TRBV18 to TRBJ1-3; 9 nucleotides line up with TRBD1. The length of the CDR3 is 16 residues. Germline V gives CDR1 KGHSH, CDR2 LQKENI. Germline trimming cut 5 bases from V and 2 bases from J; bases unmatched to any gene: 7.

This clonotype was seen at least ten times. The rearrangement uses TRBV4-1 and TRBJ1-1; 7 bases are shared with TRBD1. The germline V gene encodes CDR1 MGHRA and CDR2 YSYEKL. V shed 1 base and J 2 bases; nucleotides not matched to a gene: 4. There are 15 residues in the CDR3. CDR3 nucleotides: TGCGCCAGCAGCCAAGGGAGGGGGCGAAACACTGAAGCTTTCTTT. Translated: CASSQGRGRNTEAFF.

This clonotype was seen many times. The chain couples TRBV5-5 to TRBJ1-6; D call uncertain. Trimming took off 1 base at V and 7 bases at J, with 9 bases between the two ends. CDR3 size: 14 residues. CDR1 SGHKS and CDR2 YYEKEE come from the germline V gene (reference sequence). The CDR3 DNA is TGTGCCAGCAGCTTGTATACATTAAATTCACCCCTCCACTTT. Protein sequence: CASSLYTLNSPLHF.

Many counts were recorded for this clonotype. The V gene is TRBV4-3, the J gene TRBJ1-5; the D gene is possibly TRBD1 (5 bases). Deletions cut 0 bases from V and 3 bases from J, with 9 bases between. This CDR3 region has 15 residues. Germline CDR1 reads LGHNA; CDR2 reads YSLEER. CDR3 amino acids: CASSQDGDLNQPQHF. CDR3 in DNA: TGCGCCAGCAGCCAAGATGGGGACCTCAATCAGCCCCAGCATTTT.

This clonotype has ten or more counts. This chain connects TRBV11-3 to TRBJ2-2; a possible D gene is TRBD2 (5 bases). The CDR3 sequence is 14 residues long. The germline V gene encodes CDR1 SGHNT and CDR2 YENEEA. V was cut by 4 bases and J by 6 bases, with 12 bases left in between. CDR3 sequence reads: CASSWLAGAGELFF. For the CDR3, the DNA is TGTGCCAGCAGCTGGCTAGCCGGGGCCGGGGAGCTGTTTTTT.

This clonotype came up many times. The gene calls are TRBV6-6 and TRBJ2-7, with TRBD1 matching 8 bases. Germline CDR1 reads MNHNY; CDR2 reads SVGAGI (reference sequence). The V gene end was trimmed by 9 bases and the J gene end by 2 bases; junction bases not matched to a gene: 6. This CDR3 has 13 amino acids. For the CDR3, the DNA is TGTGCCAGTGGGGGACAGGCAACCTACGAGCAGTACTTC. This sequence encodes CASGGQATYEQYF.

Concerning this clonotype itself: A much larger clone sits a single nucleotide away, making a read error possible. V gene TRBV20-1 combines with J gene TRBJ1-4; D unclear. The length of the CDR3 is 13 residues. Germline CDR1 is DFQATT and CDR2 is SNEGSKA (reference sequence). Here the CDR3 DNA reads TGCAGTGCTAGGACTGCAACTAATGAAAAACTGATTTTT. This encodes CSARTATNEKLIF.

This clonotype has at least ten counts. The CDR3 protein is CASSYPGGADSPLHF. CDR3 sequence (DNA): TGCGCCAGCAGCTATCCGGGGGGCGCGGATTCACCCCTCCACTTT. This chain uses TRBV5-1 with TRBJ1-6; TRBD1 might be the D (6 bases). Trimming shortened V by 3 bases and J by 8 bases, and 15 bases separated the two germline ends. The CDR3 totals 15 residues. Germline values: CDR1 SGHRS, CDR2 YFSETQ.

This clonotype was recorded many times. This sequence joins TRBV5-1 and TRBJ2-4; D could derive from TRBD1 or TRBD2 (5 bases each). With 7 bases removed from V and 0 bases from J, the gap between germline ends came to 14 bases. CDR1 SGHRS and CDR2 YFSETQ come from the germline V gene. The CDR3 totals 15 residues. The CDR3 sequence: CASRRDHLAKNIQYF. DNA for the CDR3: TGCGCCAGCCGCAGGGACCATTTAGCCAAAAACATTCAGTACTTC.

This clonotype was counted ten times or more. CDR3 DNA: TGTGCCAGCAGCTTAGAGCTACGCTACGAGCAGTACTTC. Protein product: CASSLELRYEQYF. This rearrangement joins TRBV7-2 to TRBJ2-7; no definite D call. Germline assignment: CDR1 SGHTA and CDR2 FQGNSA. V shed 1 base and J shed 3 bases, with 7 bases lying between them. The CDR3 totals 13 residues.